This T cell receptor (beta chain) is from a study of cytomegalovirus exposure and HLA in healthy donors (dated by TCRdb to 2015 to 2018). About the study as a whole: An earlier analysis of 550 to 700 of the donors reported more than 250 Gb of sequence data and approximately 110 million unique TCR beta sequences from roughly 200 million T cells. An early release that covered about 600 HLA-typed donors contained 300 to 350 gigabases of sequencing data and 75 million to 100 million unique TCR sequences. The genetic ancestry cluster associated with self-reported Caucasian donors included 81% of the roughly 390 genotyped donors. The study was designed to test whether signatures of past pathogen exposure could be identified by cataloging public T cell receptors. The T cell repertoires of under 750 subjects were profiled by immunosequencing and related to cytomegalovirus serostatus. Along with the roughly 670-subject first cohort, a separate validation cohort of some 130 different subjects was used. The study combined high-throughput TCR immunosequencing, statistical association of individual TCRs with disease status, and machine learning to predict cytomegalovirus infection status. A later analysis re-analyzed previously published TCR beta repertoires from 500 to 700 donors and added high-resolution HLA genotyping to study TCR occurrence patterns. In the later analysis, no new phenotypic data were used to find candidate immune exposures; instead, reliance was placed on TCR beta sequences and their occurrence across donors. To decide whether each TCR beta V gene segment behaved as functional or pseudogenic, an earlier analysis of several hundred of the donors relied on high-throughput TCR beta sequencing. Alongside the repertoire data, information on donor age, sex, ethnicity and CMV serostatus was compiled. In a later genetic analysis, genome-wide SNP genotypes for about three fifths of the roughly 670 donors were used, and that subset was treated as a discovery cohort. All discovery cohort repertoires had been generated using a single sequencing platform. HLA typing included class I and class II loci at four-digit resolution. The number of donors typed differed by locus, with roughly 620-630 for A, B, C, DRB1 and DQB1, more than 500 for DQA1, over 600 for DPA1, and 450 to 480 for DPB1. Several DR-DQ haplotypes were treated as single units for association and clustering because of strong linkage in the cohort. Among 398 genotyped donors of the cohort, an average of 235,054 unique TCR beta nucleotide sequences were sequenced per donor, approximately 20% of them non-productive.

The CDR3 runs 15 residues from the cysteine to the phenylalanine. Of the read, only the CDR3 DNA is kept; its 45 bases are in frame from base 1. From V the trimming removes 3 bases and from J it removes 7 bases, while the gene matches leave 10 bases of the junction unaccounted for. From a lookup of the germline V gene (reference sequence), CDR1 and CDR2 are SEHNR and FQNEAQ. The cohort comprised 550 to 700 healthy bone marrow donors. Cohort members were all nominally healthy when sampled, although unrecorded immune exposures were likely present. The donor tested CMV seronegative and was one of the 352 seronegative cohort members. Every donor gave a peripheral blood sample, and the peripheral blood mononuclear cells from that sample were used for TCR beta sequencing. The Qiagen DNeasy Blood Extraction Kit was used to extract genomic DNA from the blood cell samples. General study outcomes and caveats: A few of the identified cytomegalovirus-associated TCR beta chains were confirmed in vitro to be specific for cytomegalovirus antigens. The earlier analysis of approximately 540 of the donors excluded over 15 rarely observed V segments, including chromosome 9 orphons, because counts were too low. Cytomegalovirus status was reported to be diagnosed by the classifier with high specificity and sensitivity in both the original and validation cohorts. The only immune exposure information available for the cohort was CMV serostatus. In the study, approximately 160 TCR beta chains were listed as associated with cytomegalovirus. Specific HLA alleles were associated with over 15,000 TCR beta sequences at a false discovery rate of 0.05 in a later analysis. A later analysis found that HLA-associated TCR beta chains were more clonally expanded and had lower generation probabilities than equally common non-associated chains. The sequencing pipeline was judged likely to have produced a cluster of highly shared sequence variants as a technical artifact. Only TCR beta chains were sequenced in this cohort, and the absence of alpha or paired-chain data limited detectable features. In a later analysis, several top co-occurrence clusters were reported to appear linked to parvovirus B19, influenza, CMV and Epstein-Barr virus. In an earlier analysis of around 600 of the donors, most TCR beta V segments were observed in productive rearrangements about 90% or about 30% of the time, broadly matching IMGT annotations. In a later genetic analysis, a missense DCLRE1C variant was associated with V-gene and J-gene trimming of TCR beta chains, and the association was replicated in an independent cohort. When HLA alleles, especially DR and DQ, strongly co-occurred, TCR associations were difficult to assign to individual alleles. A later genetic analysis reported fewer N-insertions in productive TCRs among donors in an Asian-associated ancestry cluster than the approximately 700-donor mean. A further reported finding was that TCR beta sequences accurately predicted the HLA-A and HLA-B alleles for most subjects in the first cohort. In a later analysis, TCR association rates were found to vary across HLA loci, with the most associated TCRs seen for DRB1 alleles and the fewest for HLA-C alleles. Linkage disequilibrium might explain the correlated functional status among segregating V segments, but an unknown experimental factor could not be excluded. Most TCR sequences were seen in very few donors, while some public TCRs were found in many individuals. The presence/absence analyses assumed that sequencing depth was roughly uniform across donors, and that assumption may not be true. The authors suggested that the approach could potentially be generalized to other disease states and immunological phenotypes. Some IMGT-functional V segments, including TRBV6-2 and TRBV6-3, could not be distinguished by the 87-base-pair reads and were therefore excluded. According to a later analysis, most CMV-associated TCR beta chains appeared to be HLA-restricted, and the HLA associations seemed to be driven largely by CMV exposure. Because HLA typing was missing for some donors at each locus, association tests included only the typed subset.

As to this clone: The antigen it binds to is not known. No base-level quality is on record; no much larger clone is a single base apart.

The library was prepared using the immunoSEQ multiplex PCR assay. A mixture of 60 forward primers for TCR Vbeta segments and 13 reverse primers for TCR Jbeta segments was used in the multiplex PCR. The CDR3 region of rearranged TCR beta genes was amplified from genomic DNA by a multiplex PCR assay. Amplified TCR beta libraries were sequenced as 87-base-pair reads on the Illumina HiSeq System. Processing in the source paper ran as follows. A later analysis tallied 70 million to 100 million unique TCR beta chains across the 666 repertoires, and approximately 12 million of those chains were shared by two or more donors. Raw reads were error-corrected and collapsed into unique sequences by a nearest-neighbor algorithm in which closely related sequences were merged to remove PCR and sequencing errors. V, D and J gene segments were assigned by aligning CDR3 sequences to IMGT reference sequences. For a sequence to be retained, a match of at least six nucleotides to both a V gene segment and a J gene segment was required. Rearrangements were called productive when the CDR3 lacked stop codons and stayed in frame with V and J; all others were non-productive. Following IMGT convention, CDR3 was defined as the stretch from the second conserved V-encoded cysteine up to the conserved J-encoded phenylalanine. In an earlier analysis of approximately 500 of the donors, sequences lacking an unambiguous match to a single V gene segment were excluded. An earlier analysis of under 750 of the donors called V segments functional above 56.7% productive rearrangements and segregating when the between-donor standard deviation exceeded 5%. A statistical classification framework was developed to diagnose cytomegalovirus status using the catalog of TCR beta chain sequences. In a later analysis, TCR nucleotide sequences were compared against IMGT/GENE-DB human TR gene sequences so that V and J genes could be assigned. The TCRdist pipeline was used in a later analysis to assign CDR3 sequences and most-parsimonious VDJ recombination scenarios. In a later analysis, each TCR beta chain was defined by its CDR3 amino acid sequence together with its V-gene family, and reads without a unique V-gene family were excluded. As a way to deal with suspected cross-contamination and a sequencing artifact, a later analysis dropped under 600 nucleotide sequences that were highly shared and had low generation probability. For each public chain, a later analysis derived a clonal expansion index from normalized ranks of inferred template counts within each repertoire. In a later analysis, generation probabilities were computed using a VDJ recombination model fitted to out-of-frame rearrangements, and the results were checked against IGoR. Hypergeometric tests were used in a later analysis to score TCR-TCR, TCR-HLA and TCR-CMV co-occurrence, with a repertoire-size bias correction applied to the TCR pairs. False discovery rates were estimated in a later analysis by permuting HLA or CMV assignments 20 times. In a later analysis, co-occurring TCRs were grouped using DBSCAN, with TCRdist sequence similarity added in when clustering inside HLA-allele-positive subsets. Repertoires with fewer than 30,000 or more than 120,000 public chains were left out of co-occurrence clustering, as were about 5 repertoires with anomalous nucleotide sharing. TCRdb carries this immuneACCESS record with in-frame sequences only. Its versions omit some clonotypes, under half of them owing to an unresolved V gene in the studies checked, with the rest unexplained. V and J calls and clone size are copied from that table; D and trimming were computed from the DNA. The sample includes approximately 220,000 clones, with roughly 80% observed a single time. The top ten clones comprise 0.22% of the sample.

The receptor chain draws on TRBV7-9 and TRBJ2-5, with 8 bases in between that match TRBD2. The source material was PBMCs. The clonotype comes from a girl aged 2 to 9 in good health and CMV-seronegative. The CDR3 region: CASSFGGGVARTQYF. The bases are TGTGCCAGCAGCTTCGGGGGGGGAGTGGCAAGGACCCAGTACTTC.